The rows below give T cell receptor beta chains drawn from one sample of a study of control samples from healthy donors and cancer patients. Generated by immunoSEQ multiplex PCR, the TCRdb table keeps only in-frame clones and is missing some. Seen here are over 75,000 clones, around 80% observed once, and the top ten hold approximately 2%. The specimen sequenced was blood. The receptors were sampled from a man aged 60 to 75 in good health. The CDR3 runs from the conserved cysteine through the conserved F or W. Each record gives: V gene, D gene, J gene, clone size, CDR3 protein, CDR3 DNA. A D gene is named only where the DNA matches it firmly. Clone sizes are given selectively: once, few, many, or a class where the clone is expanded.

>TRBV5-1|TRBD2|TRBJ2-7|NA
CASSSQRGPRYEQYF
TGCGCCAGCAGCTCGCAGCGGGGGCCCCGTTACGAGCAGTACTTC
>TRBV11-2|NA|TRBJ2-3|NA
CASTIQQVTDTQYF
TGTGCCAGCACCATTCAACAGGTGACAGATACGCAGTATTTT
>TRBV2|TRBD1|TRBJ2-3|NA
CASRQGASDTQYF
TGTGCCAGCAGGCAGGGGGCCTCAGATACGCAGTATTTT
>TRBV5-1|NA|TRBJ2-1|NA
CASSLAMRSSNEQFF
TGCGCCAGCAGCTTGGCCATGCGATCGAGCAATGAGCAGTTCTTC
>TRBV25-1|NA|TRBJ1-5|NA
CASSSPPFLYQPQHF
TGTGCCAGCAGTTCTCCACCATTTTTATATCAGCCCCAGCATTTT
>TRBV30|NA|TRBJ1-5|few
CAWSYYSNQPQHF
TGTGCCTGGAGTTATTATAGCAATCAGCCCCAGCATTTT
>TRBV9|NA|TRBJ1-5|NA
CASSVNPSNQPQHF
TGTGCCAGCAGCGTAAATCCCAGCAATCAGCCCCAGCATTTT
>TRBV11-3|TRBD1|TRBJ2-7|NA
CASSLSRGPYEQYF
TGTGCCAGCAGCTTATCGAGGGGGCCCTACGAGCAGTACTTC
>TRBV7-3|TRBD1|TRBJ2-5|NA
CASSLYRGETQYF
TGTGCCAGCAGCTTATACAGGGGAGAGACCCAGTACTTC
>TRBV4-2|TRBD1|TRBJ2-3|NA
CASSQLQGAQLSTDTQYF
TGTGCCAGCAGCCAGTTACAGGGGGCCCAGTTAAGCACAGATACGCAGTATTTT
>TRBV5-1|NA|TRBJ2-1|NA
CASSSGTLGTSEQFF
TGCGCCAGCAGCTCGGGGACCCTGGGTACGAGCGAGCAGTTCTTC
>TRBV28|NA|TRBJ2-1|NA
CASSRQINEQFF
TGTGCCAGCAGTCGGCAGATCAATGAGCAGTTCTTC
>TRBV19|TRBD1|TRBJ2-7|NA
CASSIPGTGVEQYF
TGTGCCAGTAGTATACCCGGGACAGGGGTCGAGCAGTACTTC
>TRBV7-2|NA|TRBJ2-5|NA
CASSFSPTETQYF
TGTGCCAGCAGCTTTTCCCCCACAGAGACCCAGTACTTC
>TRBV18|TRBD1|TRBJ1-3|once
CASSLGQVSGNTIYF
TGTGCCAGCTCACTAGGACAGGTCTCTGGAAACACCATATATTTT
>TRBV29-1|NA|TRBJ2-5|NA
CSVPRSETQYF
TGCAGCGTGCCCAGGTCGGAGACCCAGTACTTC
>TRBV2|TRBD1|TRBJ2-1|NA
CASREDRGRYNEQFF
TGTGCCAGCAGGGAGGACAGGGGAAGGTACAATGAGCAGTTCTTC
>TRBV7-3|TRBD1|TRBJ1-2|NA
CATPRGTGDYGYTF
TGTGCCACCCCCAGGGGGACAGGGGACTATGGCTACACCTTC
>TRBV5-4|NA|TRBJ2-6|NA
CASSHGQYSGANVLTF
TGTGCCAGCAGCCATGGACAGTACTCTGGGGCCAACGTCCTGACTTTC
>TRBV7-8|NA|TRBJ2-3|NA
CASSLKMGGSTDTQYF
TGTGCCAGCAGCTTAAAAATGGGCGGGAGCACAGATACGCAGTATTTT
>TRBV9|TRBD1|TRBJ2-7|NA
CASSASGQGPHEQYF
TGTGCCAGCAGCGCAAGCGGACAGGGCCCCCACGAGCAGTACTTC
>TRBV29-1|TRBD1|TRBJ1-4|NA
CSVVGGTAATNEKLFF
TGCAGCGTTGTGGGGGGGACAGCTGCAACTAATGAAAAACTGTTTTTT
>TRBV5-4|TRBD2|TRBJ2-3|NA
CASSYFLFGLAGADTQYF
TGTGCCAGCAGCTACTTCCTTTTTGGGCTAGCGGGAGCAGATACGCAGTATTTT
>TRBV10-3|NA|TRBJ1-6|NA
CAISGDNNSPLHF
TGTGCCATCAGCGGGGACAATAATTCACCCCTCCACTTT
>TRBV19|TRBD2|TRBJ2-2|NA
CASTGLARKDGELFF
TGTGCCAGTACCGGACTAGCGCGAAAGGACGGGGAGCTGTTTTTT
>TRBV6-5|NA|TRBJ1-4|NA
CASSSVRSNEKLFF
TGTGCCAGCAGTTCAGTGAGGTCTAATGAAAAACTGTTTTTT
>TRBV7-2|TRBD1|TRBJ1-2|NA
CASSPDRGYGYTF
TGTGCCAGCAGCCCCGACAGGGGCTATGGCTACACCTTC
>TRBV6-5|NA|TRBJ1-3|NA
CASSYQGHTSGNTIYF
TGTGCCAGCAGTTACCAGGGACATACCTCTGGAAACACCATATATTTT
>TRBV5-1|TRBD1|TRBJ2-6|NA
CASRRGETGLHSGANVLTF
TGCGCCAGCAGGCGCGGTGAGACAGGGCTCCACTCTGGGGCCAACGTCCTGACTTTC
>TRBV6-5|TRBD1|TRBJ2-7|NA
CASRDPGQGIYEQYF
TGTGCCAGCAGGGACCCGGGACAGGGGATCTACGAGCAGTACTTC